This T cell receptor (beta chain) comes out of a study of shared clonotypes between healthy human individuals. Whole-study results and caveats: The researchers took only blood, and tissue repertoires probably look different.

On this clone: Antigen: not known.

With unsorted samples, genomic DNA was obtained from 90 million to 95 million PBMCs. Generated by immunoSEQ multiplex PCR, the TCRdb table keeps only in-frame clones and is missing some. The profile covers around 500,000 clones, with 78% appearing a single time and around 12% taken by the ten largest. Germline CDR1 is GTSNPN and CDR2 is SVGIG (reference sequence). The CDR3 runs 13 residues. V lost 8 bases to trimming and J lost 1 base, with 13 bases between them. This chain links TRBV30 with TRBJ2-3; D might be TRBD2 (6 bases). This receptor was taken from a woman aged 40 to 55 in good health. Some clones in this sample may be carry-over from other donors' samples. Sequencing used PBMCs. CDR3 nucleotide sequence: TGTGCCGCGGCGAGGGAGGGCACAGATACGCAGTATTTT. Its protein product is CAAAREGTDTQYF.